One TCR beta chain is described in this entry. The V gene's germline CDR1 is GTSNPN and CDR2 SVGIG (reference sequence). The J segment lost 4 bases and the V segment lost 7 bases, leaving 6 bases of the junction unmatched. This CDR3 comprises 13 residues. Libraries were prepared by immunoSEQ multiplex PCR; TCRdb keeps only in-frame clonotypes and omits some of them. The table has 67,000 or so clones, 88% seen once. This record comes from a study of OX40 agonist ivuxolimab in advanced cancers. With baseline, cycle 4 day 1, and cycle 7 day 1 as timepoints, blood was sampled. This sequence was found in an adult with an advanced solid tumor such as melanoma, head and neck, liver or kidney cancer. The J gene is TRBJ1-3, the V gene TRBV30; TRBD1 matches 8 bases. Material: CD4+ or CD8+ T cells sorted from blood, obtained in a trial of the OX40 agonist ivuxolimab. CDR3 region: CALSGGPGNTIYF. DNA for the CDR3: TGTGCCTTATCAGGGGGCCCGGGAAACACCATATATTTT.